The 6 T cell receptor beta chains listed next were all sequenced from one sample in a study of Ad26.COV2.S vaccination and SARS-CoV-2 variants. Documented treatment: about 20 received Ad26.COV2.S at low or high dose, single or two shots; roughly 5 received placebo; per-sample allocation not given. Sampling occurred on day 63 after the first vaccine or placebo injection. The method was immunoSEQ multiplex PCR; TCRdb's version includes in-frame clones alone and lacks a portion of them. This table holds hundreds of thousands of clones, more than 80% found once. The material was peripheral blood, obtained in a trial of Ad26.COV2.S vaccine versus placebo. These receptors originate from a person aged 18 to 65 who received the Ad26.COV2.S COVID-19 vaccine or a placebo.

The gene calls are TRBV5-3 and TRBJ1-3; D is perhaps TRBD1 (5 bases). TRBV5-3 is labeled an ORF, and its function is uncertain. This CDR3 region has 15 residues. The V end lost 2 bases, the J end lost 3 bases, and 12 bases lay between the germline ends. In DNA form, the CDR3 reads TGTGCCAGAAGCTTCCGGGGGGATCGTGGAAACACCATATATTTT. Translated: CARSFRGDRGNTIYF.

The chain links TRBV5-8 to TRBJ1-1, with 11 bases identical to TRBD1. The CDR3 totals 15 residues. The V segment lost 0 bases and the J segment 5 bases; nucleotides outside the gene matches: 3. The germline gives CDR1 SGHTS, CDR2 YDEGEE. This chain's CDR3 is CASSLVDRGPTEAFF. The CDR3, as DNA: TGTGCCAGCAGCTTGGTGGACAGGGGGCCAACTGAAGCTTTCTTT.

The chain recombines TRBV11-2 with TRBJ2-7; tentatively, D is TRBD1 (6 bases). This CDR3 region has 14 residues. V dropped 5 bases and J dropped 0 bases, with 11 bases sitting between them. CDR1 and CDR2 (germline): SGHAT, FQNNGV. The CDR3 DNA reads as TGTGCCAGCAGCCCAGGGGTGGGCTCCTACGAGCAGTACTTC. The encoded protein is CASSPGVGSYEQYF.

This chain joins TRBV3-1 (or the pseudogene TRBV3-2) and TRBJ1-2; no clear D gene. Germline CDR1 is LGHDT and CDR2 is YNNKEL (reference sequence). The CDR3 spans 12 residues. V was trimmed by 4 bases and J by 2 bases, leaving 5 bases between them. The chain's CDR3 is CASSLQNYGYTF. The DNA of the CDR3 is TGTGCCAGCAGCCTACAGAACTATGGCTACACCTTC.

This chain uses TRBV5-5 with TRBJ2-7; D might be TRBD2 (5 bases). The CDR3 sequence is 16 residues long. Trimming removed 3 bases at V and 0 bases at J, with 16 bases between. Germline CDR1 reads SGHKS; CDR2 reads YYEKEE (reference sequence). The CDR3 spells CASSSEPGKFSYEQYF. CDR3 in DNA: TGTGCCAGCAGCTCCGAACCGGGAAAATTCTCCTACGAGCAGTACTTC.

The rearrangement links TRBV5-1 to TRBJ2-7, with 10 bases lining up with TRBD2. This CDR3 region has 15 residues. Per germline, CDR1 SGHRS and CDR2 YFSETQ. J gave up 2 bases and V 4 bases, and 6 bases lay outside the gene matches. Here the CDR3 DNA reads TGCGCCAGCAGCATCACTAGCGGGGAAACCTACGAGCAGTACTTC. Protein: CASSITSGETYEQYF.